The TCR beta chain under discussion was sequenced for a study of beta chain features in type 1 diabetes. Across the whole study: Healthy donors and patients showed comparable age, gender and cell yields. Points from the study as a whole: Type 1 diabetes patients had TCRB CDR3s that were shorter (moderately but significantly so) in all four CD4+ subsets. The naive, central memory and Treg TCRB repertoires looked more alike in patients than they did in healthy donors.

V shed 0 bases and J shed 7 bases, with 21 bases lying between them. The CDR3 runs to 18 residues. Per germline, CDR1 MGHRA and CDR2 YSYEKL. Isolated RNA was reverse transcribed in full, so expressed TCRB transcripts were sequenced. Measured with immunoSEQ multiplex PCR; TCRdb has only the in-frame clones, and not every one. Of 450,000 to 550,000 clones in the sample, 30% were seen once. Each population that was sorted was more than 98% pure. Remarks on this clone: Its cognate antigen is unknown.

The receptor comes from a man between 18 and 35 years old in good health. Sequencing input: naive CD4+ T cells from blood. The gene calls are TRBV4-1 and TRBJ1-4; a weak D match, TRBD1 (6 bases). The CDR3 nucleotides read TGCGCCAGCAGCCAAGACAGCCGTGCGCGGGGGGCTGGTGAAAAACTGTTTTTT. It encodes CASSQDSRARGAGEKLFF.